In this sample, the clone carrying this TCR beta chain turned up a few times. The target antigen is unknown. The data were produced by immunoSEQ multiplex PCR, yet TCRdb's version contains in-frame clones alone and is incomplete. The table records tens of thousands of clones, around 80% of them present only once. CDR3 size: 14 residues. The J segment lost 5 bases and the V segment lost 3 bases, leaving 6 bases of the junction unmatched. Germline assignment: CDR1 KGHSH and CDR2 LQKENI. This entry is derived from a study of T cells in localized non-small cell lung cancer. General study findings and limits: The tumor had only one region sequenced, so heterogeneity remains possible. Higher blood T cell density went with longer overall survival. There were a median roughly 60 of the top 100 tumor clones appearing in adjacent lung. Adjacent uninvolved lung tissue had the highest T cell clonality, exceeding tumor.

The sequence derives from a woman between 40 and 69 years old with stage II lung adenocarcinoma. The rearrangement uses TRBV18 and TRBJ1-1; 7 bases are shared with TRBD1. Specimen: PBMCs, collected before any cancer treatment. CDR3 region: CASSPVGQLTEAFF. Written as DNA, the CDR3 is TGTGCCAGCTCACCGGTGGGACAGTTAACTGAAGCTTTCTTT.